This T cell receptor (beta chain) emerged from a study of shared clonotypes between healthy human individuals (dated by TCRdb to 2019 to 2021). Concerning the study at large: A couple of women and three men aged 18 to 49 years were included in the cohort. For each donor, three plates each were used for CD4 naive and CD4 memory, two plates were used for CD8 naive, and one plate was used for CD8 memory. Blood TCR repertoires of five healthy adults were deeply sequenced to estimate repertoire size and the extent of clonotype sharing between individuals. To increase sequencing depth and limit assay-specific biases, TCR repertoire library preparation and sequencing were carried out by different laboratories using diverse techniques. Leukapheresis yielded between about 0.9 and 10 billion PBMCs per donor.

Donors were healthy HIV-negative adults with no recently reported acute infections or vaccinations. Every donor was a Caucasian adult living in Nashville, Tennessee, USA. CD4+ T cells were enriched through magnetic negative selection, after which naive cells were positively selected on CD45RA and the remaining negative fraction served as the memory subset. After blood collection by leukapheresis, PBMCs were isolated using Ficoll-Histopaque density gradient centrifugation and then cryopreserved in the vapor phase of liquid nitrogen. Purity and quantity of every magnetically sorted T cell population were checked by analytical flow cytometry. Genomic DNA was isolated from every sorted fraction and measured by UV absorbance on a Nanodrop 2000c. Broad study findings and their caveats: Based on pairwise subsampling, the degree of clonotype sharing among donors was expected to be affected by sequencing depth. Estimated clonotype richness was generally larger for naive than for memory subsets. Clonotypes shared by all four sorted-subset donors showed higher generation probabilities than non-shared clonotypes. Even with the large sequencing depth, rarefaction of the sorted-subset datasets indicated that sequencing was incomplete. The genetic and exposure-history diversity represented was limited by the small number of donors. Sampling was restricted to blood, and TCR repertoires in tissues likely differ from the TCR repertoires found in blood. When a handful of donors were compared, the shared fraction of clonotypes was 5% to 6.5% for naive CD4, approximately 3.3% for naive CD8, 2.3% for memory CD4, and 0.35% to 0.5% for memory CD8.

Using the deep immunoSEQ assay, multiplex PCR amplified TCR CDR3 regions from genomic DNA. Genomic DNA extracted from each cell subset was distributed evenly over all wells of several immunoSEQ 96-well plates, and each plate served as one replicate. Each replicate PCR for sorted subsets received about 180 ng genomic DNA, equal to 30,000 or so T cell genomes. The purified libraries were quantified using a Qubit 3.0 fluorometer, sized with a Bioanalyzer 2100, and then quantified again using the KAPA Library Quantification kit. Every immunoSEQ 96-well plate was sequenced on a separate single-read 150-cycle Illumina NextSeq 550 flow cell. The study's processing was this. The immunoSEQ output contained only junctional sequences without quality scores, so filtering could not match that applied to full-length reads. Sequences were annotated with PyIR, a Python wrapper for IgBLAST v1.9, using IMGT germline references to assign V/J genes and CDR3. Reads with weak V/J assignments (E-value above 1e-6), missing CDR3, stop codons, out-of-frame junctions, or ambiguous translated residues were removed. V3J clonotypes were defined by identical inferred V gene, J gene, and CDR3 amino acid sequence. The percentage overlap between two repertoires was calculated by dividing the number of shared unique clonotypes by the size of the smaller repertoire. Repertoire richness was assessed with RTK rarefaction, the Chao1 estimator, and Recon v2.1 estimates of unobserved clonotypes. Generation probabilities for all TCRbeta clonotypes obtained by the gDNA method from a handful of donors were computed using OLGA. Not all clones reach the TCRdb copy of this immuneACCESS table, which keeps in-frame sequences only. Checked studies attribute under half of the gap to unresolved V genes and leave the rest unexplained. V and J calls plus clone size are reproduced from that table; the DNA served to infer D and trimming. For this sample there are 2 million to 3 million clones; 93% appear just once. The ten most abundant clones make up roughly 0.36% of the sample.

With respect to this clone: Its antigen specificity is not known. No much larger clone is present one base from it, and per-base qualities are unavailable.

V is cut by 6 bases and J by 0 bases, and the space between the germline ends is 11 bases. The CDR3 covers 14 residues, taking in both the cysteine and the phenylalanine. The entry retains the CDR3 DNA only, 42 bases that are in frame from base 1. Per the germline V gene (reference sequence), MNHEY is the CDR1 and SMNVEV is the CDR2. The chain is assembled from TRBV27 and TRBJ1-1; confidence is insufficient to name the D gene. Sequencing used naive CD4+ T cells from PBMCs. The sample's cell subset or site label, in plain terms: CD45RA+ positively selected. The receptor comes from a young man in good health. Some clones in this sample may be carry-over from other donors' samples. The nucleotide sequence is TGTGCCAGCAGCCCCGAGAGGTTGAACACTGAAGCTTTCTTT. Translated, it reads CASSPERLNTEAFF.